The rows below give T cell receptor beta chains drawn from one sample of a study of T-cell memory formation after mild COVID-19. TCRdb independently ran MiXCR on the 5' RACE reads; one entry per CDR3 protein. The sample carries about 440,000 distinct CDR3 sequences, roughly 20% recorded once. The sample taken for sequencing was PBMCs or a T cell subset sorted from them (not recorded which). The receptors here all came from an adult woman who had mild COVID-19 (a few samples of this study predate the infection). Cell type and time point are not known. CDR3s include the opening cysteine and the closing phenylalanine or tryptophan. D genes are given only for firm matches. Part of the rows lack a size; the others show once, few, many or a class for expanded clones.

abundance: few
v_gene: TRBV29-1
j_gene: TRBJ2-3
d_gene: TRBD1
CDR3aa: CSVDGTGATDTQYF
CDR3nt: TGCAGCGTTGATGGGACAGGGGCCACAGATACGCAGTATTTT

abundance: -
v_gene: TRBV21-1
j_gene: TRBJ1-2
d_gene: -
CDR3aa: CASSKGSYGYTF
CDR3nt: TGTGCCAGCAGCAAAGGCAGCTATGGCTACACCTTC

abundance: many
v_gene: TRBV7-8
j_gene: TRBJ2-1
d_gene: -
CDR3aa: CASSPTRDNEQFF
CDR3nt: TGTGCCAGCAGCCCCACCAGGGACAATGAGCAGTTCTTC

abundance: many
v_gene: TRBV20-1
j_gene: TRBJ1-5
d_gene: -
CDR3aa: CSAEGAGPKAQPQHF
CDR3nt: TGCAGTGCGGAGGGTGCGGGGCCCAAAGCTCAGCCCCAGCATTTT

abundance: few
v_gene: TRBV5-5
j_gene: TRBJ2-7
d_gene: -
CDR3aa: CASSAAAGPYEQYF
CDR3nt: TGTGCCAGCAGCGCGGCGGCAGGGCCCTACGAGCAGTACTTC

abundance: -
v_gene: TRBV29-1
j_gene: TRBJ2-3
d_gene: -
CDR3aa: CSVAGQLTQSSTDTQYF
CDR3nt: TGCAGCGTTGCAGGCCAGTTAACCCAGTCTAGCACAGATACGCAGTATTTT

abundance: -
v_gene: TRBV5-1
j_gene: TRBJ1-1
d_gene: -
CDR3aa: CASSLAGGSNTEAFF
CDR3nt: TGCGCCAGCAGCTTGGCCGGGGGGTCGAACACTGAAGCTTTCTTT

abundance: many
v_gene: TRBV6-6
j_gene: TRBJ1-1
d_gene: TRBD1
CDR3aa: CASSYTTGGKIEAFF
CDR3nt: TGTGCCAGCAGTTACACGACAGGGGGGAAGATTGAAGCTTTCTTT

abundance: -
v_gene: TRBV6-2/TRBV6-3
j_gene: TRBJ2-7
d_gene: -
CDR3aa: CASSLSRWGSSYEQYF
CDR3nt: TGTGCCAGCAGTCTTTCGCGGTGGGGGAGCTCCTACGAGCAGTACTTC

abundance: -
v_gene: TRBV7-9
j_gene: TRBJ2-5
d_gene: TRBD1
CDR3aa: CASRGTGSETQYF
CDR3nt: TGTGCCAGCAGAGGGACAGGGTCGGAGACCCAGTACTTC

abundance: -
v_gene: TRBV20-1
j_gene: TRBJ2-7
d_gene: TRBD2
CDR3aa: CSARDPLLAGVVPSYEQYF
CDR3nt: TGCAGTGCTAGAGATCCTTTACTAGCGGGAGTAGTTCCCTCCTACGAGCAGTACTTC

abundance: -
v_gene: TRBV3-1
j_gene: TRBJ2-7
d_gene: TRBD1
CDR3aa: CASSQEKPGGEQYF
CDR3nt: TGTGCCAGCAGCCAGGAAAAACCAGGGGGCGAGCAGTACTTC

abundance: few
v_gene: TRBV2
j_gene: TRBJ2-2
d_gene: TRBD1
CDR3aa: CASSVDRTNTGELFF
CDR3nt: TGTGCCAGCAGCGTGGACAGGACGAACACCGGGGAGCTGTTTTTT

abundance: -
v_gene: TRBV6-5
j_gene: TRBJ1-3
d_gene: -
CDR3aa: CASRGVISGNTIYF
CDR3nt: TGTGCCAGCAGAGGGGTAATCTCTGGAAACACCATATATTTT

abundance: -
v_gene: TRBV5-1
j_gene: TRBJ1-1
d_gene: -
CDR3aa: CASKTERVSSEAFF
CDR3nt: TGCGCCAGCAAGACGGAGAGGGTGAGCTCTGAAGCTTTCTTT

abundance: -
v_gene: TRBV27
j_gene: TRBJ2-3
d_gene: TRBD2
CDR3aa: CASSSAGAGADTQYF
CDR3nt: TGTGCCAGCAGCTCAGCGGGAGCCGGGGCAGATACGCAGTATTTT

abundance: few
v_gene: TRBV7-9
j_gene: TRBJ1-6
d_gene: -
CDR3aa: CASSLHRDSPLHF
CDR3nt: TGTGCCAGCAGCTTACACAGGGACTCACCCCTCCACTTT

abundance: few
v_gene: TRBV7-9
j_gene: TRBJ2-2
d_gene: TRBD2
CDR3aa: CASSSLAGGNTGELFF
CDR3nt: TGTGCCAGCAGCTCACTAGCGGGAGGGAACACCGGGGAGCTGTTTTTT

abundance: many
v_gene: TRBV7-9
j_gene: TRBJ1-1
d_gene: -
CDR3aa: CASSFPGNTEAFF
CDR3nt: TGTGCCAGCAGCTTTCCGGGGAACACTGAAGCTTTCTTT

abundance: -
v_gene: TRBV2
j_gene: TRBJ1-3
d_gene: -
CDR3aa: CASRPSSGNTIYF
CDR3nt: TGTGCCAGTCGACCTAGCTCTGGAAACACCATATATTTT

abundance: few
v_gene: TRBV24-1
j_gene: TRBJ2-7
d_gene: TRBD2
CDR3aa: CATRILTSGISCEQYF
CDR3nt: TGTGCCACCAGGATCCTTACTAGCGGCATATCCTGCGAGCAGTACTTC

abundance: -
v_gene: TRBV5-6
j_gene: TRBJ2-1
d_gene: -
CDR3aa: CASSFELQVGLNEQFF
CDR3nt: TGTGCCAGCAGCTTCGAACTACAGGTGGGCTTGAATGAGCAGTTCTTC

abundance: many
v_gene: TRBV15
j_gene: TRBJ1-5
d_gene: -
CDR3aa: CATSRDNQPQHF
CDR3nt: TGTGCCACCAGCAGAGATAATCAGCCCCAGCATTTT

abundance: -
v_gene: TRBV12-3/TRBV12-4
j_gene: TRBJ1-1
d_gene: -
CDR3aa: CASRPPGYGTEAFF
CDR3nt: TGTGCCAGCAGACCCCCAGGGTACGGCACTGAAGCTTTCTTT

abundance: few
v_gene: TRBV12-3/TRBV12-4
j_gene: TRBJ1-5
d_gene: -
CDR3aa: CASSLVGTAHQPQHF
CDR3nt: TGTGCCAGCAGTTTAGTTGGGACGGCTCACCAGCCCCAGCATTTT

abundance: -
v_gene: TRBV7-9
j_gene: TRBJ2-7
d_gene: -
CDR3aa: CASSSSGGSSYEQYF
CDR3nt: TGTGCCAGCAGCTCGTCTGGGGGGAGCAGTTACGAGCAGTACTTC